These T cell receptor beta chains were read from a single sample in a study of blood T cell repertoires in COVID-19. Assay used: immunoSEQ multiplex PCR; TCRdb lists only in-frame clones, some missing. The sample includes approximately 170,000 clones, roughly four fifths of them seen just once. Sequencing was carried out using peripheral blood. The source of these receptors is a woman aged 70 to 79 with COVID-19, enrolled during active disease. Both conserved end residues are part of each CDR3. The D gene is left open where the match is weak. Size is omitted from some rows. Given values are once, few, many or a class for expanded clones.

J,length,D,size,V,CDR3,DNA
TRBJ2-5,14,.,.,TRBV20-1,CSASSGGMAGTQYF,TGCAGTGCTAGTTCTGGGGGGATGGCAGGGACCCAGTACTTC
TRBJ2-4,15,TRBD1,.,TRBV7-2,CASRKLQGIGDIQYF,TGTGCCAGCCGAAAACTACAGGGGATAGGGGACATTCAGTACTTC
TRBJ2-5,15,.,few,TRBV7-2,CASSPTSGRQETQYF,TGTGCCAGCAGCCCGACTAGTGGGCGGCAAGAGACCCAGTACTTC
TRBJ2-1,15,.,.,TRBV7-2,CASSLAFGGYNEQFF,TGTGCCAGCAGCTTAGCTTTCGGGGGCTACAATGAGCAGTTCTTC
TRBJ1-4,15,.,.,TRBV11-2,CASTDSTVGKEKLFF,TGTGCCAGCACCGACTCCACGGTTGGTAAAGAAAAACTGTTTTTT
TRBJ1-2,16,.,.,TRBV3-1/TRBV3-2,CASSPARGACDYGYTF,TGTGCCAGCAGCCCCGCTCGCGGCGCGTGCGACTATGGCTACACCTTC
TRBJ1-5,17,TRBD1,.,TRBV2,CASRGLGQAYSNQPQHF,TGTGCCAGCAGAGGGCTCGGACAGGCTTATAGCAATCAGCCCCAGCATTTT
TRBJ2-2,14,TRBD1,.,TRBV3-1/TRBV3-2,CASSRQGGTGELFF,TGTGCCAGCAGCCGACAGGGCGGAACCGGGGAGCTGTTTTTT
TRBJ1-1,14,.,.,TRBV11-2,CASSLVGGRTEAFF,TGTGCCAGCAGCTTAGTTGGGGGGAGAACTGAAGCTTTCTTT
TRBJ2-7,12,TRBD1,.,TRBV28,CASGWTGYEQYF,TGTGCCAGCGGTTGGACAGGTTACGAGCAGTACTTC
TRBJ2-1,14,TRBD1,.,TRBV28,CASSGTGKSYEQFF,TGTGCCAGCAGCGGGACAGGGAAATCATATGAGCAGTTCTTC
TRBJ1-5,14,.,.,TRBV6-2/TRBV6-3,CASSYAHYNQPQHF,TGTGCCAGCAGTTATGCCCACTACAATCAGCCCCAGCATTTT
TRBJ2-2,19,TRBD1,.,TRBV5-6,CASSCNRRGDRGYTGELFF,TGTGCCAGCAGCTGTAATCGGCGGGGGGACAGGGGGTACACCGGGGAGCTGTTTTTT
TRBJ2-3,12,.,few,TRBV10-1,CASSGSTDTQYF,TGCGCCAGCAGCGGGAGCACAGATACGCAGTATTTT
TRBJ1-6,15,TRBD1,.,TRBV5-6,CASSEGTGANSPLHF,TGTGCCAGCAGCGAGGGGACAGGGGCCAATTCACCCCTCCACTTT
TRBJ2-3,14,TRBD2,few,TRBV5-1,CASSGLAGVDTQYF,TGCGCCAGCAGCGGGCTAGCGGGAGTCGATACGCAGTATTTT
TRBJ2-3,21,TRBD2,.,TRBV7-8,CASSLVSVLGGRAETTDTQYF,TGTGCCAGCAGCTTAGTTAGTGTTCTGGGCGGGAGGGCTGAAACGACAGATACGCAGTATTTT
TRBJ1-2,15,TRBD1,.,TRBV7-8,CASSTTGELNYGYTF,TGTGCCAGCAGCACCACAGGGGAACTTAACTATGGCTACACCTTC
TRBJ2-7,15,TRBD1,few,TRBV5-1,CASSLAVTGGDAQYF,TGCGCCAGCAGCTTGGCCGTGACAGGGGGCGATGCGCAGTACTTC
TRBJ2-7,14,.,.,TRBV5-1,CASSFRAESGEQYF,TGCGCCAGCAGCTTTAGGGCCGAATCGGGGGAGCAGTACTTC
TRBJ1-2,19,TRBD1,.,TRBV23-1,CASSPRGEGQGLANYGYTF,TGCGCCAGCAGTCCACGGGGGGAGGGACAGGGTTTGGCTAACTATGGCTACACCTTC
TRBJ1-6,16,.,few,TRBV4-1,CASSQVPFRGPTPLHF,TGCGCCAGCAGCCAAGTTCCGTTCAGGGGCCCAACACCCCTCCACTTT
TRBJ2-5,17,TRBD1,.,TRBV5-6,CASSPRPKGARLETQYF,TGTGCCAGCAGCCCTCGGCCCAAGGGGGCGCGGCTGGAGACCCAGTACTTC
TRBJ1-6,18,.,.,TRBV14,CASSQASGGLGGSSPLHF,TGTGCCAGCAGCCAGGCTTCTGGCGGGTTGGGAGGTTCATCACCCCTCCACTTT